This T cell receptor beta chain was recorded in a study of technical replicates of blood from a handful of donors. This CDR3 is 14 amino acids long. J lost 6 bases, V lost 5 bases, and 6 bases had no gene match. CDR1 and CDR2 (germline): MNHEY, SMNVEV (reference sequence). Sequenced by immunoSEQ multiplex PCR; TCRdb stores in-frame clones only, minus some. The sample holds under 85,000 clones, around 97% seen once. The sequenced material came from T cells isolated from PBMCs. The clonotype was recovered from a human donor in good health. The chain combines TRBV27 with TRBJ1-5; TRBD1 aligns across 8 bases. The CDR3 sequence: CASSPTGGSQPQHF. The CDR3 region has the DNA TGTGCCAGCAGTCCCACAGGGGGTAGTCAGCCCCAGCATTTT.